This is a list of T cell receptor beta chains from one sample in a study of T cell repertoires in cytomegalovirus infection. Antigen specificity for these receptors is unknown. TCRdb reanalysed the reads using MiXCR and keeps one entry per CDR3 protein. The data show over 50,000 distinct CDR3 sequences, with 20% seen just once and 65% to 85% held by the top ten. Here the sequenced sample was CD8+ T cells from cultured PBMCs, taken from culture after CMV antigen stimulation. These receptors originate from a human donor in good health (CMV status not recorded). Some clones in this sample may be carry-over from other donors' samples. CDR3s include the opening cysteine and the closing phenylalanine or tryptophan. Size is omitted from some rows. Given values are once, few, many or a class for expanded clones.

CDR3: CASTSRGLGSPLHF
J: TRBJ1-6
V: TRBV7-2
size: few

CDR3: CASSPRTSPNTGELFF
J: TRBJ2-2
V: TRBV6-2/TRBV6-3
size: few

CDR3: CASSSIDRDQPQHF
J: TRBJ1-5
V: TRBV7-9
size: NA

CDR3: CASSSNLQGGQPQHF
J: TRBJ1-5
V: TRBV7-6
size: NA

CDR3: CAIGVGPSYEQYF
J: TRBJ2-7
V: TRBV10-3
size: few

CDR3: CASSLSGQGIAQETQYF
J: TRBJ2-5
V: TRBV5-4
size: once

CDR3: CASSYEVAELDGYTF
J: TRBJ1-2
V: TRBV6-6
size: NA

CDR3: CASKGFSGGDPVTEAFF
J: TRBJ1-1
V: TRBV13
size: NA

CDR3: CASSLGRGLSYGYTF
J: TRBJ1-2
V: TRBV7-6
size: few

CDR3: CASSLYPTGTDLATNEKLFF
J: TRBJ1-4
V: TRBV27
size: NA

CDR3: CASSEARVSTDTQYF
J: TRBJ2-3
V: TRBV2
size: many

CDR3: CASSAGTGEIEQYF
J: TRBJ2-7
V: TRBV7-8
size: few

CDR3: CASSLTGGGTDTQYF
J: TRBJ2-3
V: TRBV7-3
size: few

CDR3: CASSGGTGNQPQHF
J: TRBJ1-5
V: TRBV7-6
size: NA

CDR3: CASSLGNSGQETQYF
J: TRBJ2-5
V: TRBV7-8
size: NA

CDR3: CASSLDNFSNQPQHF
J: TRBJ1-5
V: TRBV7-9
size: few

CDR3: CASAQGVETQYF
J: TRBJ2-5
V: TRBV6-5
size: many

CDR3: CASSPGFTAKNIQYF
J: TRBJ2-4
V: TRBV12-3/TRBV12-4
size: NA

CDR3: CASSLSAGLFYEQYF
J: TRBJ2-7
V: TRBV7-9
size: few

CDR3: CASSPRGGPYHGYTF
J: TRBJ1-2
V: TRBV6-6
size: NA

CDR3: CASSQETGGSYGYTF
J: TRBJ1-2
V: TRBV4-2
size: few

CDR3: CASSLWLSTEAFF
J: TRBJ1-1
V: TRBV19
size: NA

CDR3: CASSQALISGNTIYF
J: TRBJ1-3
V: TRBV4-1
size: NA

CDR3: CASSYHRAGRTEAFF
J: TRBJ1-1
V: TRBV6-1
size: NA

CDR3: CSAALRNSNQPQHF
J: TRBJ1-5
V: TRBV20-1
size: NA

CDR3: CASSQTEWGNQPQHF
J: TRBJ1-5
V: TRBV4-2
size: medium-sized

CDR3: CASGPLGGPTGELFF
J: TRBJ2-2
V: TRBV12-5
size: few

CDR3: CASSFPPGQGSNQPQHF
J: TRBJ1-5
V: TRBV7-8
size: few

CDR3: CASKDTDRRLGNQPQHF
J: TRBJ1-5
V: TRBV12-3/TRBV12-4
size: NA

CDR3: CASSGRQIITEAFF
J: TRBJ1-1
V: TRBV7-9
size: few

CDR3: CASRGRGIFSTDTQYF
J: TRBJ2-3
V: TRBV7-9
size: NA

CDR3: CASSLNRNEQFF
J: TRBJ2-1
V: TRBV7-2
size: NA

CDR3: CASSHPSGELFF
J: TRBJ1-4
V: TRBV4-3
size: NA

CDR3: CASSLAGNNEQFF
J: TRBJ2-1
V: TRBV7-9
size: many

CDR3: CASSPDRNSNQPQHF
J: TRBJ1-5
V: TRBV6-5
size: few

CDR3: CASGPPGSSGNTIYF
J: TRBJ1-3
V: TRBV2
size: NA